This TCR beta chain was identified in a study of Graves' ophthalmopathy and Graves' hyperthyroidism. PBMCs were obtained from roughly 10 ml of fresh peripheral blood. Notes on the study in general: Most thyroid clonotypes with frequency above 0.001 were detected in blood too.

Investigators amplified TCR beta CDR3 regions from RNA transcripts. Following a first-round RT-PCR that used HTBI primers, a second-round multiplex PCR was carried out. Each CDR3 protein is one row after TCRdb ran MiXCR on the multiplex PCR reads. The sample has around 600,000 distinct CDR3 sequences; roughly 39% are singletons. Of note for this clonotype: The antigen remains undetermined.

Sequencing input: peripheral blood. The origin of this receptor is an adult man with Graves' ophthalmopathy.

In DNA, the CDR3 is TGCTCCTCGGCAAGGATAGCGGGAGAACGCGAGCAGTACTTC. Protein: CSSARIAGEREQYF. This chain connects TRBV5-1 to TRBJ2-7, with TRBD2 identical over 9 bases. CDR1 and CDR2 from the germline V gene are SGHRS and YFSETQ. The CDR3 length is 14 residues.